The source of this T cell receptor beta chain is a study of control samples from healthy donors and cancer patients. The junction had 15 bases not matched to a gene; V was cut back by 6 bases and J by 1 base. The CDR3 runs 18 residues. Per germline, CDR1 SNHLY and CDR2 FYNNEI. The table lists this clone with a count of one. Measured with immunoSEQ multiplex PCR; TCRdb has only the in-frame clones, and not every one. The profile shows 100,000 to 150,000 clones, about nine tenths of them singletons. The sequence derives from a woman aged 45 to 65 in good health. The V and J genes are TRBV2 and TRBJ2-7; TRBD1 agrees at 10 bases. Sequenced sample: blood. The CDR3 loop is CASSPRTGTGESSYEQYF. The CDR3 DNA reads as TGTGCCAGCAGCCCTAGAACCGGGACAGGGGAAAGTTCCTACGAGCAGTACTTC.